This T cell receptor beta chain was sequenced during a study of T cell changes during pregnancy in multiple sclerosis. This clone was seen a single time. Sequencing used immunoSEQ multiplex PCR; TCRdb keeps in-frame clones, though not all of them. Of under 65,000 clones listed, about nine tenths are singletons. Germline-derived CDR1 and CDR2 are MNHNS and SASEGT. The CDR3 is made up of 17 amino acids. Trimming left V 4 bases short and J 0 bases short, with 16 bases between. The input for sequencing was CD4+ T cells from peripheral blood mononuclear cells, taken in the third trimester of pregnancy. This clonotype originated in a female donor with multiple sclerosis, enrolled in a pregnancy study. The chain recombines TRBV6-1 with TRBJ2-1, with D tentatively TRBD2 (6 bases). CDR3 amino acids: CASSVRPSESSYNEQFF. CDR3 in DNA: TGTGCCAGCAGTGTCCGGCCTAGCGAGAGCTCCTACAATGAGCAGTTCTTC.